Sequencing of this T cell receptor beta chain was carried out in a study of blood T cells in healthy people across ages. General study results and limits: Diversity estimates from one million T cells were considered underestimates.

Extraction yielded at least 6 micrograms of total RNA per sample. For this clonotype: The antigen remains unidentified.

Germline assignment: CDR1 LNHDA and CDR2 SQIVND (reference sequence). Trimming at V came to 3 bases and at J to 3 bases, leaving 4 bases not matched to a gene. This CDR3 region has 14 residues. A sample-barcoded 5' primer and a J-beta primer mix were used in a second PCR of roughly 7 to 12 cycles. All samples gave at least 2.5 million CDR3-containing paired-end reads. TCRdb redid the calling of the 5' RACE reads with MiXCR, one entry per CDR3 protein. Found here are some 1.5 million distinct CDR3 sequences, roughly 30% of them singletons; the top ten hold roughly 8.2%. Sequenced input: blood. The TCR sequence derives from a woman in her twenties or thirties in good health. This chain links TRBV19 with TRBJ2-5; 7 nucleotides align to TRBD1. Here the CDR3 DNA reads TGTGCCAGTAGTATGGTGGACAGGAAAGAGACCCAGTACTTC. Its protein product is CASSMVDRKETQYF.